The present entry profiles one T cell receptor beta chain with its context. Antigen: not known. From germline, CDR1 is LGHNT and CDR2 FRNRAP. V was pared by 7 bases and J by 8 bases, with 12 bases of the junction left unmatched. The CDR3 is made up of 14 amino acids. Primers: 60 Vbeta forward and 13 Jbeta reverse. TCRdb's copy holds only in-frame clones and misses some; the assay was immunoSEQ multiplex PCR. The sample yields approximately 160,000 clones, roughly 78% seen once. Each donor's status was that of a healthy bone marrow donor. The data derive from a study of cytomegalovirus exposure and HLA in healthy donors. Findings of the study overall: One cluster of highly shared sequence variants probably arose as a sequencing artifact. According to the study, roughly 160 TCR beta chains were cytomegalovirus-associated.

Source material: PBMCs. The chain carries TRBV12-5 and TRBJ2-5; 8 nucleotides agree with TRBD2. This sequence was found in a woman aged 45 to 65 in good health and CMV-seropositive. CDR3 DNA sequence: TGTGCTAGTGTCGCGAGCGGGGGCCCGGAAACCCAGTACTTC. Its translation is CASVASGGPETQYF.